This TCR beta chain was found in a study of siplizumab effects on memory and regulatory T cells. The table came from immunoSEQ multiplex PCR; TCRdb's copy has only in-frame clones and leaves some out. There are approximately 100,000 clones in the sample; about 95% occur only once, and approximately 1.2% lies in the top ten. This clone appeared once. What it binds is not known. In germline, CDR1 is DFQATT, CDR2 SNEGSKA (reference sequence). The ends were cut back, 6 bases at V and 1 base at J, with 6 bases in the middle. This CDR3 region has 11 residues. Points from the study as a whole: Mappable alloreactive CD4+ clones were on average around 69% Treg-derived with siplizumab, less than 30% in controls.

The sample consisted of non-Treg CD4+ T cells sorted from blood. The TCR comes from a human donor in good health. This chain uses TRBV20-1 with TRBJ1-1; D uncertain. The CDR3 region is CSARRNTEAFF. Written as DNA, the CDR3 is TGCAGTGCGCGCCGGAACACTGAAGCTTTCTTT.